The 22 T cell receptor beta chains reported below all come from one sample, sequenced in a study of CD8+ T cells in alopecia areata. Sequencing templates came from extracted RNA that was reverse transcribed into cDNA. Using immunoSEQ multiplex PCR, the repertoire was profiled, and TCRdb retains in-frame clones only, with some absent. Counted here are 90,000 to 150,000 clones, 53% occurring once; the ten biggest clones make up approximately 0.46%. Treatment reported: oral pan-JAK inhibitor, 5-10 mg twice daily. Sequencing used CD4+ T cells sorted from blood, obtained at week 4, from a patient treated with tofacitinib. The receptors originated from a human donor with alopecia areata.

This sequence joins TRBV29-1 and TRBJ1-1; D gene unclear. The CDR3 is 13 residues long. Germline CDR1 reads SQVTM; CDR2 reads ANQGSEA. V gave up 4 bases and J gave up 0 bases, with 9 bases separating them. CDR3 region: CSVVPSMNTEAFF. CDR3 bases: TGCAGCGTTGTCCCCTCAATGAACACTGAAGCTTTCTTT.

This CDR3 reads CASRDRVRTADTQYF. The CDR3 DNA reads TGTGCCAGCAGGGACAGGGTGAGAACCGCAGATACGCAGTATTTT. The V gene is TRBV7-9, the J gene TRBJ2-3; TRBD1 agrees at 8 bases. CDR3 length equals 15 residues. CDR1 SEHNR and CDR2 FQNEAQ come from the germline V gene (reference sequence). V shed 6 bases, J shed 4 bases, and the junction held 9 bases outside the gene matches.

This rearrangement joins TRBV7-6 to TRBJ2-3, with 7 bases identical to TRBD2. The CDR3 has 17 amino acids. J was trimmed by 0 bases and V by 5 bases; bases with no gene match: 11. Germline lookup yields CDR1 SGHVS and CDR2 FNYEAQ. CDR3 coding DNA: TGTGCCAGCAGCCCTACCGGGACTATCGCTAGCACAGATACGCAGTATTTT. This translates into CASSPTGTIASTDTQYF.

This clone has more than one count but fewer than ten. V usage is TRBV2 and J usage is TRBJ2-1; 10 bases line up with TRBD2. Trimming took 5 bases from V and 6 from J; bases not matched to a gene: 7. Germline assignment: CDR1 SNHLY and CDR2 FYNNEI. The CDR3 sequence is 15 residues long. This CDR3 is CASSLGTSDFNEQFF. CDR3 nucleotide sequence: TGTGCCAGCAGTCTGGGGACTAGCGACTTCAATGAGCAGTTCTTC.

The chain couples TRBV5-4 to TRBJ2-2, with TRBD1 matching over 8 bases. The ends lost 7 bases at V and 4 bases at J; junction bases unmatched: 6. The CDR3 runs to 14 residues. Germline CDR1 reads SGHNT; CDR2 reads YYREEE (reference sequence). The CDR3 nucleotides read TGTGCCAGCCGGACAGGGAGTTCCACCGGGGAGCTGTTTTTT. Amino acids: CASRTGSSTGELFF.

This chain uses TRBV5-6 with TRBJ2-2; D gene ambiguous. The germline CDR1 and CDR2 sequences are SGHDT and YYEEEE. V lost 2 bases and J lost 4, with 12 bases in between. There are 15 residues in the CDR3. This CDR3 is CASSFVEQSTGELFF. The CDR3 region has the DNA TGTGCCAGCAGCTTTGTCGAGCAGAGCACCGGGGAGCTGTTTTTT.

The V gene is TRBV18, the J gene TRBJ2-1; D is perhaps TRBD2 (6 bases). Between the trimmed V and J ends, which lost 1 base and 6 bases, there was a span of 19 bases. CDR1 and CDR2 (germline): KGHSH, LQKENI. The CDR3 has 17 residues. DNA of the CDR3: TGTGCCAGCTCACCACTCATACAGGTTAAGGGACTCAATGAGCAGTTCTTC. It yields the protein CASSPLIQVKGLNEQFF.

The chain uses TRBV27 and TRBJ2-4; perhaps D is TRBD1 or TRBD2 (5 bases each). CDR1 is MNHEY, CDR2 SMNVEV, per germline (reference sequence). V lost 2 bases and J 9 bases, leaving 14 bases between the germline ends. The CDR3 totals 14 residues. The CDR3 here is CASSLRGVGAIQYF. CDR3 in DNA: TGTGCCAGCAGTTTAAGAGGGGTAGGGGCCATTCAGTACTTC.

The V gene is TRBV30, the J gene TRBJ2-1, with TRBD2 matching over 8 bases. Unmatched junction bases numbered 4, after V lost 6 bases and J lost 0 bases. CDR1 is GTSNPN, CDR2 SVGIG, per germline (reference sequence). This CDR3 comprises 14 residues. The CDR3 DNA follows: TGTGCCTGCACCGGGACTAGCTCCTACAATGAGCAGTTCTTC. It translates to CACTGTSSYNEQFF.

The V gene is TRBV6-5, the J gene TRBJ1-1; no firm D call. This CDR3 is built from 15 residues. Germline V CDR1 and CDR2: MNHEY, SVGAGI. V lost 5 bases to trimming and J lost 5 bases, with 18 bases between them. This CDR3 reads CASSSPASVPTEAFF. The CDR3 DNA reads TGTGCCAGCAGTAGCCCGGCGAGCGTTCCTACTGAAGCTTTCTTT.

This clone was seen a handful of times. The CDR3 sequence: CASSVAPSAGTNYGYTF. DNA of the CDR3: TGTGCCAGCAGCGTAGCCCCTTCGGCAGGGACTAACTATGGCTACACCTTC. This chain joins TRBV9 and TRBJ1-2, with D possibly matching TRBD1 (5 bases). CDR1 SGDLS and CDR2 YYNGEE come from the germline V gene. V gave up 0 bases and J gave up 0 bases, with 15 bases separating them. The CDR3 consists of 17 residues.

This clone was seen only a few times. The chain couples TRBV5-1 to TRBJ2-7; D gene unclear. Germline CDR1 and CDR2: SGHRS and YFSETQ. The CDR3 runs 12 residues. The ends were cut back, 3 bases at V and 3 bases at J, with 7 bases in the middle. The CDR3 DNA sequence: TGCGCCAGCAGCTCCCCGGGCTACGAGCAGTACTTC. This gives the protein CASSSPGYEQYF.

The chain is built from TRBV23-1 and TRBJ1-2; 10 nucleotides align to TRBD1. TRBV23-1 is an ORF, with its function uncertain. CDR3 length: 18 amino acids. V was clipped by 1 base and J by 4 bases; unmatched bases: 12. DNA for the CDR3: TGCGCCAGCAGTCAATTACGGGACAGGGGTAGCATCGCCTATGGCTACACCTTC. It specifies CASSQLRDRGSIAYGYTF.

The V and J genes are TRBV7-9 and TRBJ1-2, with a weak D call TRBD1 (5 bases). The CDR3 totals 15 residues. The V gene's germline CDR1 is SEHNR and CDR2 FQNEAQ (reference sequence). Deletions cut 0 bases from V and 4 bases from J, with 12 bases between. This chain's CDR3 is CASSLAYQGTYGYTF. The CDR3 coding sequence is TGTGCCAGCAGCTTAGCGTACCAGGGAACCTATGGCTACACCTTC.

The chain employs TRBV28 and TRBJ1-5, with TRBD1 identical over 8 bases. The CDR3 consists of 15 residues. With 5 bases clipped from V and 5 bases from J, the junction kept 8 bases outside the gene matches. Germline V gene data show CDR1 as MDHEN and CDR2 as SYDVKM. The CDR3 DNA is TGTGCCAGCAGTGATGGACAGGGATGGGATCAGCCCCAGCATTTT. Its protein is CASSDGQGWDQPQHF.

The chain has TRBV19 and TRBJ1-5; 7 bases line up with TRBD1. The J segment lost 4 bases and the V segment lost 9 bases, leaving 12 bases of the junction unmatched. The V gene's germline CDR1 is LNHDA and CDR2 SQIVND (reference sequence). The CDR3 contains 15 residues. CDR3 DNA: TGTGCCAGCCGAACAGGGGCGTCATCAAATCAGCCCCAGCATTTT. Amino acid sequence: CASRTGASSNQPQHF. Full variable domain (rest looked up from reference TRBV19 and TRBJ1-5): DGGITQSPKYLFRKEGQNVTLSCEQNLNHDAMYWYRQDPGQGLRLIYYSQIVNDFQKGDIAEGYSVSREKKESFPLTVTSAQKNPTAFYLCASRTGASSNQPQHFGDGTRLSIL.

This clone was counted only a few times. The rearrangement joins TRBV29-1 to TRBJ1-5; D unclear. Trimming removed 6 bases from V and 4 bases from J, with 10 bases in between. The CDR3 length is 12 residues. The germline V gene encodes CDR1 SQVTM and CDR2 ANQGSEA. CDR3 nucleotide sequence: TGCAGCGTGGCCTGGGGAAATCAGCCCCAGCATTTT. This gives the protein CSVAWGNQPQHF.

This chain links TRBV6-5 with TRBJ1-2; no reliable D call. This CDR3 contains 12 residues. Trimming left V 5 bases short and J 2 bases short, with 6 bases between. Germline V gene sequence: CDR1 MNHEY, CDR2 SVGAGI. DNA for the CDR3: TGTGCCAGCAGTCCCACCAACTATGGCTACACCTTC. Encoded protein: CASSPTNYGYTF.

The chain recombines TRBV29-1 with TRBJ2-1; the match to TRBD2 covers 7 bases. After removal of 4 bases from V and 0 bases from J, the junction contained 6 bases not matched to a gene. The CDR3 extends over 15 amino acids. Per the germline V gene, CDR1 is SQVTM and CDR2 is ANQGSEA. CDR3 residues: CSVGLADHSYNEQFF. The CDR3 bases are TGCAGCGTTGGGCTAGCGGACCACTCCTACAATGAGCAGTTCTTC.

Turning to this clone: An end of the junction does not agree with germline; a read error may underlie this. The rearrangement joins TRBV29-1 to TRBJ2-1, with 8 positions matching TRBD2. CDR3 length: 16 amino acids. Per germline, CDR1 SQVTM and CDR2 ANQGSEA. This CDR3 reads CSVEDRASGSSNEQFF. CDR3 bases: TGCAGCGTTGAAGATAGAGCTAGCGGGTCCTCCAATGAGCAGTTCTTC.

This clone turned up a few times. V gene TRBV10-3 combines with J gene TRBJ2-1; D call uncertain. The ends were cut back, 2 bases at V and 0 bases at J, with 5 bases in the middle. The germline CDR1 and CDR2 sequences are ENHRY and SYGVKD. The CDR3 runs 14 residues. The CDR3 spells CAISEVNSYNEQFF. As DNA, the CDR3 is TGTGCCATCAGTGAGGTGAACTCCTACAATGAGCAGTTCTTC.

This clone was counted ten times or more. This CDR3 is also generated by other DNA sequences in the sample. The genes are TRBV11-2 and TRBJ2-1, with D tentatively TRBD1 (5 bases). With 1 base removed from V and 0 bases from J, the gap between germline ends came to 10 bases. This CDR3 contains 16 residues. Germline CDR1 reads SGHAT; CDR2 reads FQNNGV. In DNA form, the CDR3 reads TGTGCCAGCAGCTTAGGGGGCCAACACTCCTACAATGAGCAGTTCTTC. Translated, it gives CASSLGGQHSYNEQFF.